These T cell receptor beta chains were read from a single sample in a study of T cell repertoires in cytomegalovirus infection. Which antigens these TCRs recognize remains unknown. TCRdb itself ran the reads through MiXCR, one entry per CDR3 protein. In the table there are 70,000 to 95,000 distinct CDR3 sequences, roughly 29% of which are singletons. The input for sequencing was CD8+ T cells from cultured PBMCs, taken from culture after CMV antigen stimulation. All receptors come from a human donor in good health (CMV status not recorded). Some clones in this sample may be carry-over from other donors' samples. Each CDR3 is given with its conserved first and last residue. The order of the fields is clone size, D gene, V gene, J gene, CDR3 DNA, CDR3 protein. The D gene is left open where the match is weak. Expanded clones get a size class; other rows say once, few or many, or leave the size out.

>NA|TRBD2|TRBV6-1|TRBJ2-3
TGTGCCAGCAGTGCCCTCCGAGCTAGCGGGGTGACAGATACGCAGTATTTT
CASSALRASGVTDTQYF
>few|NA|TRBV7-6|TRBJ2-5
TGTGCCAGCAGCAAGTACCAAGAGACCCAGTACTTC
CASSKYQETQYF
>NA|NA|TRBV7-6|TRBJ2-1
TGTGCCAGCAGCCTGGACAGTCGAGGAGAGCAGTTCTTC
CASSLDSRGEQFF
>NA|NA|TRBV20-1|TRBJ1-3
TGCAGTGCTAGAGATTGGGACGGGCCGGGCACCATATATTTT
CSARDWDGPGTIYF
>few|TRBD2|TRBV6-1|TRBJ2-1
TGTGCCAGCTCGGGACTAGCCTTTTCTTACAATGAGCAGTTCTTC
CASSGLAFSYNEQFF
>many|NA|TRBV28|TRBJ1-2
TGTGCCAGCAGTTTGGTTAGCGGGTTCTATGGCTACACCTTC
CASSLVSGFYGYTF
>once|NA|TRBV7-4|TRBJ2-3
TGTGCCAGCAGCTTGAAATTGGATACGCAGTATTTT
CASSLKLDTQYF
>few|NA|TRBV6-6|TRBJ1-2
TGTGCCAGCAGTTACGATCAGGGCAACTATGGCTACACCTTC
CASSYDQGNYGYTF
>NA|NA|TRBV15|TRBJ2-5
TGTGCCACCAGCCTCTTTTGGGGGGCGCAAGAGACCCAGTACTTC
CATSLFWGAQETQYF
>NA|TRBD1|TRBV4-1|TRBJ2-7
TGCGCCAGCAGCCCCGGGACAGGGCTTTGGGAGCAGTACTTC
CASSPGTGLWEQYF
>NA|NA|TRBV27|TRBJ2-7
TGTGCCAGCACTAAGTCATCCTCCTACGAGCAGTACTTC
CASTKSSSYEQYF
>many|NA|TRBV19|TRBJ2-5
TGTGCCAGTAGTATAGTCGGGGGCCCCCAAGAGACCCAGTACTTC
CASSIVGGPQETQYF
>few|TRBD1|TRBV11-3|TRBJ2-1
TGTGCCAGCAGCTCCCGGACAGGACACAATGAGCAGTTCTTC
CASSSRTGHNEQFF
>NA|NA|TRBV27|TRBJ2-7
TGTGCCAGCACCCAAGGGGCAGGGGCCTACGAGCAGTACTTC
CASTQGAGAYEQYF
>many|NA|TRBV7-2|TRBJ2-3
TGTGCCAGCAGCTTATTCCCGACTAGCACAGATACGCAGTATTTT
CASSLFPTSTDTQYF
>NA|TRBD1|TRBV4-2|TRBJ1-1
TGTGCCAGCAGCCAGGTAGTGGGACAGCCTGGAACTGAAGCTTTCTTT
CASSQVVGQPGTEAFF
>NA|TRBD2|TRBV28|TRBJ2-7
TGTGCCAGCAGTTTGCGGGGGGGATCCTACGAGCAGTACTTC
CASSLRGGSYEQYF
>many|NA|TRBV7-6|TRBJ1-3
TGTGCCAGCAGCTTAGCGGGACGGCCTGGCTCTGGAAACACCATATATTTT
CASSLAGRPGSGNTIYF
>many|NA|TRBV7-2|TRBJ2-1
TGTGCCAGCAGCTCGCAATGGACTGACAATGAGCAGTTCTTC
CASSSQWTDNEQFF
>many|NA|TRBV7-9|TRBJ2-3
TGTGCCAGCAGCTTATACGACACCCAGGGATACGCCAACCAGTATTTT
CASSLYDTQGYANQYF
>few|NA|TRBV19|TRBJ2-5
TGTGCCAGTAGTATAGTTGGAGCCCAAGAGACCCAGTACTTC
CASSIVGAQETQYF
>NA|NA|TRBV4-1|TRBJ2-7
TGCGCCAGCAGCCAGGTTACTTCAGGGGACGAGCAGTACTTC
CASSQVTSGDEQYF
>NA|NA|TRBV19|TRBJ1-1
TGTGCCAGTACCTCGGCCCAGGGAGGTACTGAAGCTTTCTTT
CASTSAQGGTEAFF
>few|NA|TRBV11-1|TRBJ2-7
TGTGCCAGCGGGCTGTCCCCGAACGACGAGCAGTACTTC
CASGLSPNDEQYF
>few|TRBD2|TRBV5-5|TRBJ2-3
TGTGCCAGCTGCTGTGAACTGCCCTCGGGGGGACATACGCAGTATTTT
CASCCELPSGGHTQYF
>many|NA|TRBV7-2|TRBJ1-2
TGTGCCAGCAGCTTAAACTTCAATTACTATGGCTACACCTTC
CASSLNFNYYGYTF